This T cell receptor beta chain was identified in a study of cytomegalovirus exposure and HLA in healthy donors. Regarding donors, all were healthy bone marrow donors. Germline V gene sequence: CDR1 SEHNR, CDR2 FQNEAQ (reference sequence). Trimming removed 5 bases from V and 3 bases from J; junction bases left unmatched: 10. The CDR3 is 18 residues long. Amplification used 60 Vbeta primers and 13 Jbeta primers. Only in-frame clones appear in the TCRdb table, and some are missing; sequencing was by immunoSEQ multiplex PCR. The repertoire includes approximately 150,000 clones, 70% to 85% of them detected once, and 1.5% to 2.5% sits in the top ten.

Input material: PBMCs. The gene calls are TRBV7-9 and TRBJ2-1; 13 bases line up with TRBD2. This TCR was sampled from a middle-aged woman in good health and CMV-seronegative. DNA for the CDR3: TGTGCCAGCAGCACAACCGCGACTAGCGGGAGGTACTACAATGAGCAGTTCTTC. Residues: CASSTTATSGRYYNEQFF.